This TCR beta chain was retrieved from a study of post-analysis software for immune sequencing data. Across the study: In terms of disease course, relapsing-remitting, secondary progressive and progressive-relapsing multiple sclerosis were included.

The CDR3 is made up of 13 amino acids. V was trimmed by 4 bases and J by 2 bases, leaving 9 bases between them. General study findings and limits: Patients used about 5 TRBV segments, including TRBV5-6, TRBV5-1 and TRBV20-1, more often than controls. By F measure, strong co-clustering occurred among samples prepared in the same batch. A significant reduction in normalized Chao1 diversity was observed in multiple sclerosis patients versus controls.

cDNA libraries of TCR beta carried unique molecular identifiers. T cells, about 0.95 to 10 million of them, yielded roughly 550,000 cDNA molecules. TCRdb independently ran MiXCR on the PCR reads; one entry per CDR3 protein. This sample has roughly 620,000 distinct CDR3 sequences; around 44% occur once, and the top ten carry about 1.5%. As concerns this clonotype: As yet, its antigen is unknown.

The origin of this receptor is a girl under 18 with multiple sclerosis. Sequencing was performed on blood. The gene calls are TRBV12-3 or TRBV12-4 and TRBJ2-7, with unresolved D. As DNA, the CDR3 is TGTGCCAGCAGTTCGACGAGAGCCTACGAGCAGTACTTC. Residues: CASSSTRAYEQYF.